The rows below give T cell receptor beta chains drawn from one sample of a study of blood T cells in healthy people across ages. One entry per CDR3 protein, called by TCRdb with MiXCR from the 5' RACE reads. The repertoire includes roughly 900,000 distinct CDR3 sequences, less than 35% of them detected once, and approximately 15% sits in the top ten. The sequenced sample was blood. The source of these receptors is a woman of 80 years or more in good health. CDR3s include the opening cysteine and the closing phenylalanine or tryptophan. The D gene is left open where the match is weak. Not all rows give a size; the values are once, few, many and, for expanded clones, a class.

DNA: TGTGCCAGCAGCCAAGACGGGGCTAGCGCCGGAAAGTTCTTC; CDR3: CASSQDGASAGKFF; size: many; V: TRBV3-1; J: TRBJ2-1; D: -
DNA: TGTGCCAGCAGTGAAGGGGGCGGGCGGGGGGACACTGAAGCTTTCTTT; CDR3: CASSEGGGRGDTEAFF; size: -; V: TRBV6-1; J: TRBJ1-1; D: -
DNA: TGCAGTGCTAGAGTGGCAGGGCTTAGCAATCAGCCCCAGCATTTT; CDR3: CSARVAGLSNQPQHF; size: -; V: TRBV20-1; J: TRBJ1-5; D: -
DNA: TGCGCCAGCAGCAAGGGGGCGCAAGACACTGAAGCTTTCTTT; CDR3: CASSKGAQDTEAFF; size: -; V: TRBV4-3; J: TRBJ1-1; D: TRBD1
DNA: TGCAGTGCGCGGGCCATAGCGGGGGGCACCGGGGAGCTGTTTTTT; CDR3: CSARAIAGGTGELFF; size: -; V: TRBV20-1; J: TRBJ2-2; D: TRBD2
DNA: TGTGCCAGTAGACCCGCCCGGGTGGTCACCTTC; CDR3: CASRPARVVTF; size: -; V: TRBV5-8; J: TRBJ1-2; D: -
DNA: TGTGCCAGCAGCGTAGAACAGGGGGTGCACACTGAAGCTTTCTTT; CDR3: CASSVEQGVHTEAFF; size: -; V: TRBV9; J: TRBJ1-1; D: TRBD1
DNA: TGCAGCGTCGCAATCCACGGACAGGGTCGGGAGACCCAGTACTTC; CDR3: CSVAIHGQGRETQYF; size: -; V: TRBV29-1; J: TRBJ2-5; D: TRBD1
DNA: TGTGCCAGCAGCTTGGCAGGGGAAACCTACGAGCAGTACTTC; CDR3: CASSLAGETYEQYF; size: many; V: TRBV7-2; J: TRBJ2-7; D: -
DNA: TGCAGTGCTAGGGGCTACAGGATTAGTTCACCCCTCCACTTT; CDR3: CSARGYRISSPLHF; size: -; V: TRBV20-1; J: TRBJ1-6; D: -
DNA: TGCAGCGTTGGAGAGGACAGGGAGGGCTACACCTTC; CDR3: CSVGEDREGYTF; size: many; V: TRBV29-1; J: TRBJ1-2; D: TRBD1
DNA: TGTGCCAGCAGCAAACGGGGACTAGCGACCGATGAGCAGTTCTTC; CDR3: CASSKRGLATDEQFF; size: -; V: TRBV7-3; J: TRBJ2-1; D: TRBD2
DNA: TGTGCCAGCAGCTTAGGTCCTAGCGGCGGGTGGGATACGCAGTATTTT; CDR3: CASSLGPSGGWDTQYF; size: many; V: TRBV7-2; J: TRBJ2-3; D: TRBD2
DNA: TGTGCCAGCAGCCCGCGGACTGCTTCCTACAATGAGCAGTTCTTC; CDR3: CASSPRTASYNEQFF; size: -; V: TRBV7-2; J: TRBJ2-1; D: -
DNA: TGCAGCGTCCGAAGATCGTCCAGAAACACTGAAGCTTTCTTT; CDR3: CSVRRSSRNTEAFF; size: few; V: TRBV29-1; J: TRBJ1-1; D: -
DNA: TGCGCCAGCAGCCCTCACGCGGGGACAGATACGCAGTATTTT; CDR3: CASSPHAGTDTQYF; size: many; V: TRBV4-3; J: TRBJ2-3; D: -
DNA: TGCGCCAGCAGCCAAGTCACCGGGGGTTCCGGAAACACCATATATTTT; CDR3: CASSQVTGGSGNTIYF; size: few; V: TRBV4-3; J: TRBJ1-3; D: -
DNA: TGTGCCAGTAGCCAGCCCCCGGCCTACGAGCAGTACTTC; CDR3: CASSQPPAYEQYF; size: few; V: TRBV19; J: TRBJ2-7; D: -
DNA: TGTGCCAGCAGCCCGGACCACAGGGGCCAGTACTTC; CDR3: CASSPDHRGQYF; size: many; V: TRBV2; J: TRBJ2-5; D: TRBD1
DNA: TGTGCCAGCAGCCAGATCGGTTCGCCTTCCTACGAGCAGTACTTC; CDR3: CASSQIGSPSYEQYF; size: few; V: TRBV11-2; J: TRBJ2-7; D: -
DNA: TGTGCCAGCAGACCCGGGGGGGCCCATGATACGCAGTATTTT; CDR3: CASRPGGAHDTQYF; size: -; V: TRBV7-2; J: TRBJ2-3; D: TRBD2
DNA: TGTGCCTGGAGGGAGGGACAGGGGACCTCCTACGAGCAGTACTTC; CDR3: CAWREGQGTSYEQYF; size: -; V: TRBV30; J: TRBJ2-7; D: TRBD1
DNA: TGTGCCAGCAGCTTGGCTCTCGGAGGAAAGACCCAGTACTTC; CDR3: CASSLALGGKTQYF; size: -; V: TRBV11-2; J: TRBJ2-5; D: -
DNA: TGCAGTGCCCCGGATAGCGGGAGCTCCTACGAGCAGTACTTC; CDR3: CSAPDSGSSYEQYF; size: -; V: TRBV20-1; J: TRBJ2-7; D: TRBD2
DNA: TGTGCTAGCAGTTCCGGGGACTCTACCCGGCAGTACTTC; CDR3: CASSSGDSTRQYF; size: many; V: TRBV7-7; J: TRBJ2-7; D: -
DNA: TGTGCCAGCAGTCCCCGCAGGACCATCTATGGCTACACCTTC; CDR3: CASSPRRTIYGYTF; size: few; V: TRBV12-3/TRBV12-4; J: TRBJ1-2; D: -
DNA: TGTGCCATCACCGAGACAGGGACCTACAATGAGCAGTACTTC; CDR3: CAITETGTYNEQYF; size: -; V: TRBV10-3; J: TRBJ2-7; D: TRBD1
DNA: TGTGCCACTCGGGGTTGGGATGGCTACACCTTC; CDR3: CATRGWDGYTF; size: -; V: TRBV6-5; J: TRBJ1-2; D: -
DNA: TGTGCCAGCAGCATAGTACAGGAGGCCTCCTACGAGCAGTACTTC; CDR3: CASSIVQEASYEQYF; size: few; V: TRBV5-5; J: TRBJ2-7; D: -
DNA: TGTGCCAGCTCACCACCATCGACAGGGGGTAACTATGGCTACACCTTC; CDR3: CASSPPSTGGNYGYTF; size: many; V: TRBV18; J: TRBJ1-2; D: TRBD1
DNA: TGTGCCAGCAGACTAGAGGGACAGGGGGCGCCTAACCATGGCTACACCTTC; CDR3: CASRLEGQGAPNHGYTF; size: -; V: TRBV3-1; J: TRBJ1-2; D: TRBD1